These T cell receptor beta chains were read from a single sample in a study of cytomegalovirus exposure and HLA in healthy donors. Using immunoSEQ multiplex PCR, the repertoire was profiled, and TCRdb retains in-frame clones only, with some absent. Of around 130,000 clones detected, less than 10% appear once; the ten largest clones hold around 6%. Sequences were obtained from PBMCs. All receptors come from a woman aged 40-49 years in good health and CMV-seropositive. Each CDR3 is given with its conserved first and last residue. The order of the fields is clone size, J gene, V gene, D gene, CDR3 protein, CDR3 DNA. D genes are given only for firm matches. Clone size is shown for a subset of rows, as once, few, many or a class of expanded clone.

>few|TRBJ2-1|TRBV29-1|TRBD2
CSVEEAAGGLNEQFF
TGCAGCGTTGAAGAGGCAGCGGGGGGGCTCAATGAGCAGTTCTTC
>.|TRBJ2-1|TRBV7-9|TRBD2
CASSLPGGGYNEQFF
TGTGCCAGCAGCTTACCGGGGGGAGGCTACAATGAGCAGTTCTTC
>few|TRBJ1-6|TRBV19|.
CASRDWGGTSPLHF
TGTGCCAGTAGGGACTGGGGTGGAACTTCACCCCTCCACTTT
>few|TRBJ2-5|TRBV11-2|.
CASSTTGTLETQYF
TGTGCCAGCAGCACTACAGGCACGTTGGAGACCCAGTACTTC
>few|TRBJ1-5|TRBV18|.
CASSHRDKVQPQHF
TGTGCCAGCTCACACAGGGATAAAGTGCAGCCCCAGCATTTT
>few|TRBJ2-2|TRBV10-1|TRBD1
CASSGGSAGGRSKSNTGELFF
TGCGCCAGCAGTGGTGGGTCTGCAGGGGGCCGTAGCAAGTCTAACACCGGGGAGCTGTTTTTT
>few|TRBJ2-3|TRBV15|TRBD1
CATSRDRGRGPDTQYF
TGTGCCACCAGCAGGGACAGGGGGCGGGGCCCAGATACGCAGTATTTT
>few|TRBJ1-2|TRBV18|TRBD1
CASSPGQGRDTF
TGTGCCAGCTCCCCGGGACAGGGAAGAGACACCTTC
>.|TRBJ2-7|TRBV20-1|.
CSASGAYEQYF
TGCAGTGCTAGCGGGGCCTACGAGCAGTACTTC
>.|TRBJ2-1|TRBV7-9|.
CASSPSRGRDEQFF
TGTGCCAGCAGCCCTAGTAGGGGCAGGGATGAGCAGTTCTTC
>.|TRBJ2-6|TRBV10-1|.
CASSDPGAGANVLTF
TGCGCCAGCAGTGACCCGGGGGCTGGGGCCAACGTCCTGACTTTC
>.|TRBJ2-5|TRBV2|.
CASLSGEETQYF
TGTGCCAGCCTGAGCGGCGAAGAGACCCAGTACTTC
>few|TRBJ1-2|TRBV30|TRBD1
CACIQGLDGYTF
TGTGCCTGTATACAGGGGCTGGATGGCTACACCTTC
>.|TRBJ1-1|TRBV19|.
CASSITGWDTEAFF
TGTGCCAGTAGTATCACGGGGTGGGACACTGAAGCTTTCTTT
>.|TRBJ2-2|TRBV5-1|.
CASSSSMPLNTGELFF
TGCGCCAGCAGCTCGTCTATGCCCCTGAACACCGGGGAGCTGTTTTTT
>.|TRBJ1-2|TRBV6-4|TRBD1
CASSTGQGSSGYTF
TGTGCCAGCAGTACGGGACAGGGAAGCTCTGGCTACACCTTC
>few|TRBJ1-6|TRBV2|TRBD1
CASSWDSYNSPLHF
TGTGCCAGCAGTTGGGACAGCTATAATTCACCCCTCCACTTT
>few|TRBJ1-4|TRBV30|.
CAWRWTVGREKLFF
TGTGCCTGGAGATGGACAGTCGGGAGGGAAAAACTGTTTTTT
>.|TRBJ2-2|TRBV9|TRBD2
CASSVDSGGAHGELFF
TGTGCCAGCAGCGTAGATAGCGGGGGGGCCCACGGGGAGCTGTTTTTT
>many|TRBJ2-3|TRBV19|.
CASGQNNPQNTDTQYF
TGTGCCAGTGGACAGAATAACCCGCAAAACACAGATACGCAGTATTTT
>few|TRBJ2-5|TRBV5-1|.
CASSLGGGFREALQETQYF
TGCGCCAGCAGCTTGGGGGGCGGGTTCAGGGAGGCCCTACAAGAGACCCAGTACTTC
>few|TRBJ1-1|TRBV2|.
CASREDPTTNTEAFF
TGTGCCAGCAGGGAAGATCCAACTACGAACACTGAAGCTTTCTTT
>.|TRBJ1-2|TRBV7-3|.
CASSSHLKLNYGYTF
TGTGCCAGCAGCTCTCATCTAAAACTTAACTATGGCTACACCTTC
>.|TRBJ2-1|TRBV5-1|TRBD1
CASSLGQGRYNEQFF
TGCGCTAGCAGCCTCGGACAGGGGCGGTACAATGAGCAGTTCTTC
>.|TRBJ2-1|TRBV7-6|TRBD2
CASSSMRGGLQQFF
TGTGCCAGCAGCTCTATGCGGGGGGGCCTCCAGCAGTTCTTC